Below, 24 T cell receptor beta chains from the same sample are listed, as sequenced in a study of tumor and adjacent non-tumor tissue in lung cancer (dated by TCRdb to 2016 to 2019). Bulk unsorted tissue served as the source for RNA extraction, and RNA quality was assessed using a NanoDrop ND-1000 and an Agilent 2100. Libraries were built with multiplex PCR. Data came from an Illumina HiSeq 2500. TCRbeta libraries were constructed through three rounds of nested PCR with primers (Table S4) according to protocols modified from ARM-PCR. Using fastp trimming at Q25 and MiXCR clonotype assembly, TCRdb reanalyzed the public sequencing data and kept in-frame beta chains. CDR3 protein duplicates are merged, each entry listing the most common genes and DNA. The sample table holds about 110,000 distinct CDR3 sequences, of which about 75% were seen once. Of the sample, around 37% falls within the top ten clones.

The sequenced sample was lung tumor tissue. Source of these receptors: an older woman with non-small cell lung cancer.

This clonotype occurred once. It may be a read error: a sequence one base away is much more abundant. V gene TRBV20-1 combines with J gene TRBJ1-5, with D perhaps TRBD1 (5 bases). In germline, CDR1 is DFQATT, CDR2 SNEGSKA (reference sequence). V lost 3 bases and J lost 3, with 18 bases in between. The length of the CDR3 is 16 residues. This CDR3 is CSARVTGWGFNQPQHF. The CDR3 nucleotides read TGCAGTGCTAGGGTAACGGGTTGGGGGTTCAATCAGCCCCAGCATTTT.

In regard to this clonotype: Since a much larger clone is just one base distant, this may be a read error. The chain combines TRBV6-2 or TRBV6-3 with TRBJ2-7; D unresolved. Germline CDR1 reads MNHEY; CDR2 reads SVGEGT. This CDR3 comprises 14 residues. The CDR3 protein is CATSYSGASYEQYF. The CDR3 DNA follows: TGTGCCACCAGTTACTCAGGCGCCTCCTACGAGCAGTACTTC.

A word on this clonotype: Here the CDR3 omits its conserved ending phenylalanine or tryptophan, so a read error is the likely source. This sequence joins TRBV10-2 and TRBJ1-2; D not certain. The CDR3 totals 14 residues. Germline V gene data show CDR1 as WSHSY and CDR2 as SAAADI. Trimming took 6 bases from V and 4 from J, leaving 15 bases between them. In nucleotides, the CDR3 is TGCGCCAGCAGCGTTGGCAGCCAGGCCTATGGCTACACCCTC. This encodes CASSVGSQAYGYTL.

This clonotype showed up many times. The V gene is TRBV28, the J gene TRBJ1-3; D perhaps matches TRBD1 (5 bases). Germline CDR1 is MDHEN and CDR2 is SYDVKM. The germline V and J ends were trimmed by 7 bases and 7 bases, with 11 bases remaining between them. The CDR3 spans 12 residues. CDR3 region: CASTAGSNTIYF. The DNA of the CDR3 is TGTGCCAGCACTGCAGGGTCGAACACCATATATTTT.

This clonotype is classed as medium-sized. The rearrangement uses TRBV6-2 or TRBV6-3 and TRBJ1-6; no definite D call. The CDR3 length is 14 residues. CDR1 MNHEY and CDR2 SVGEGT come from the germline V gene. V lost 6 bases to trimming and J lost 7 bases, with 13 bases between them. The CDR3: CASSPWAENSPLHF. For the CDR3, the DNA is TGTGCCAGCAGCCCCTGGGCGGAAAATTCACCCCTCCACTTT.

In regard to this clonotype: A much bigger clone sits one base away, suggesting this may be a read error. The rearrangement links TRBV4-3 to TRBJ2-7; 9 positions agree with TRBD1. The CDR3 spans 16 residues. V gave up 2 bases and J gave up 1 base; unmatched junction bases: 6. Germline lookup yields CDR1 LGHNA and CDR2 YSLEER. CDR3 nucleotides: TGCGCCAGCAGCCAATATTACGGGACAGGGTCCTACGAGCAGTACTTC. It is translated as CASSQYYGTGSYEQYF.

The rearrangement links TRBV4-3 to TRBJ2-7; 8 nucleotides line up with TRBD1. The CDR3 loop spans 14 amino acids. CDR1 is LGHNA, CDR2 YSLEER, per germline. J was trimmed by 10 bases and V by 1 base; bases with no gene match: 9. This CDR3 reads CASSQARTGTGQYF. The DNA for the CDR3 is TGCGCCAGCAGCCAAGCGAGGACAGGGACGGGCCAGTACTTC.

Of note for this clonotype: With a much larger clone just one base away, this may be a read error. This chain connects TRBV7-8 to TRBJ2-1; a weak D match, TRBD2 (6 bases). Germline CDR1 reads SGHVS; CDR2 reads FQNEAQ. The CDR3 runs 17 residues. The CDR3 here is CASSLAPIGGPYNEQSF. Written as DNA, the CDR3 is TGTGCCAGCAGCTTAGCCCCAATCGGGGGACCCTACAATGAGCAGTCCTTC.

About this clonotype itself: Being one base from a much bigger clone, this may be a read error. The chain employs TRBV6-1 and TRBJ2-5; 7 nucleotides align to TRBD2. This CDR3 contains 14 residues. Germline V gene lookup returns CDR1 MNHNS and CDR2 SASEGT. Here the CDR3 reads CASSVPQGGETLYF. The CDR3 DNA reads TGTGCCAGCAGCGTCCCGCAGGGAGGGGAGACCCTGTACTTC.

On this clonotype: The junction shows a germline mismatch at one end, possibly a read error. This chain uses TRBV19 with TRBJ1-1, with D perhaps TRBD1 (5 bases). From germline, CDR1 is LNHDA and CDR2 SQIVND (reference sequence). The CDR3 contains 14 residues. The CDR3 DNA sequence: TGTGCCAGTAGTACCGGTCGGGGCCAGGCTGAGGCTTTCTTT. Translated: CASSTGRGQAEAFF.

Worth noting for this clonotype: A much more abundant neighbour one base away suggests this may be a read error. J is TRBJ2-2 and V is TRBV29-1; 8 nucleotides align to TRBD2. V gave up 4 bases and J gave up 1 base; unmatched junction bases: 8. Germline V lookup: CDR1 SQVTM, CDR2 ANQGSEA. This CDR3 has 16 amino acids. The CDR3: CSVGVAGIRNTGELFF. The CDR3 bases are TGCAGCGTTGGGGTAGCGGGAATACGGAACACCGGGGAGCTGTTTTTT.

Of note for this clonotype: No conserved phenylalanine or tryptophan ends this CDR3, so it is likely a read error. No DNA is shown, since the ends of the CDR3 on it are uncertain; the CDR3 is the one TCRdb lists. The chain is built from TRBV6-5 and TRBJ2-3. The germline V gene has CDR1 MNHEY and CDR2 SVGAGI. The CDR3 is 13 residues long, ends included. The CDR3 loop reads CVSSYPDTDTRYL.

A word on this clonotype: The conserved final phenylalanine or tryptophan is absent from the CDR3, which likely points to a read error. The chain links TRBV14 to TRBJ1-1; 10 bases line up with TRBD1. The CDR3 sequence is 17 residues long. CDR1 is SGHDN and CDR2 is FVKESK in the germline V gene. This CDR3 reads CASSQDLGTGVNSEAFL. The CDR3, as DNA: TGTGCCAGCAGCCAAGACTTAGGGACAGGGGTGAACAGTGAAGCTTTCCTT.

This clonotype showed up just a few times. The CDR3 spells CAGSLGTGVLSKFF. DNA of the CDR3: TGTGCTGGCAGCTTAGGGACAGGGGTCCTAAGTAAGTTCTTC. The chain combines TRBV11-2 with TRBJ2-1; TRBD1 aligns across 10 bases. CDR3 length: 14 amino acids. Germline V CDR1 and CDR2: SGHAT, FQNNGV.

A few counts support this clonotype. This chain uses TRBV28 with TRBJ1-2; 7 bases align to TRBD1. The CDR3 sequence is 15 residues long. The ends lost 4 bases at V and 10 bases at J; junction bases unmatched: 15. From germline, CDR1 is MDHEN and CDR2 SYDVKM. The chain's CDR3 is CASSYTGANFIDYTF. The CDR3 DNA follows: TGTGCCAGCAGTTATACAGGGGCTAATTTCATCGACTACACCTTC.

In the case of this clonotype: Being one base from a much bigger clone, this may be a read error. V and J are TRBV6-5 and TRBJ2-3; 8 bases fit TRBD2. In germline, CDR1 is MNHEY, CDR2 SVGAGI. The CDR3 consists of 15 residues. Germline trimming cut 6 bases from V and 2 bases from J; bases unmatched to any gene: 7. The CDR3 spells CASRSRGDITDTQYF. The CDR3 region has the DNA TGTGCCAGCAGGTCGCGGGGGGATATCACAGATACGCAGTATTTT.

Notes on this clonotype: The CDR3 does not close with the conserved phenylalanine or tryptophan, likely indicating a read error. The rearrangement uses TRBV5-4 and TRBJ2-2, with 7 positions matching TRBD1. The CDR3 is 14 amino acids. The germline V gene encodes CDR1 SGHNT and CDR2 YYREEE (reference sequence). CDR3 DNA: TGTGCCGGCAGTTCAGGACAGGACACCGGGGAGCTGTTTTGT. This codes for CAGSSGQDTGELFC.

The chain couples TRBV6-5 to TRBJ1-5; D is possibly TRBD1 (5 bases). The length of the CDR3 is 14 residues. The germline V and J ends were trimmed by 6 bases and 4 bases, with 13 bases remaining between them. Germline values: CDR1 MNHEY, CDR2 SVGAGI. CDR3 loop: CASSIDGGNQPQHF. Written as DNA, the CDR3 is TGTGCCAGCAGCATAGACGGGGGGAATCAGCCCCAGCATTTT.

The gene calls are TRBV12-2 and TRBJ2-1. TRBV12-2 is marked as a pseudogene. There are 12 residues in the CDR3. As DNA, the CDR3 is TGTGGCAGCAGTCAGAGCTACAGTGAGCAGTTCTTC. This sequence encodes CGSSQSYSEQFF.

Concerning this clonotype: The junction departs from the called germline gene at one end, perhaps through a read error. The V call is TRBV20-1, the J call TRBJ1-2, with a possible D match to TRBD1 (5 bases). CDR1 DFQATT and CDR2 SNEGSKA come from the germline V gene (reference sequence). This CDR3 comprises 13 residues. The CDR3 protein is CSARLQGEYGYTF. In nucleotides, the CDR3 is TGCAGCGCTAGACTTCAGGGCGAATATGGCTACACCTTC.

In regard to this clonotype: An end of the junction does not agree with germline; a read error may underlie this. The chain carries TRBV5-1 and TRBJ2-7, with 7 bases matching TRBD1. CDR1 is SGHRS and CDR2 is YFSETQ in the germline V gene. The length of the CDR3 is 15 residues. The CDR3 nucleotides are TGCGCCAGCAGCTTCTCCCGGGACAGCTCCTACGAGCAGAACTTC. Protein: CASSFSRDSSYEQNF.

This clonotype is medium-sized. CDR3 region: CASSQEEGRVEFF. The CDR3 DNA reads as TGTGCCAGCAGCCAAGAGGAGGGGAGGGTTGAGTTCTTC. The chain carries TRBV11-3 and TRBJ2-1; 7 bases match TRBD2. J gave up 14 bases and V 5 bases, and 12 bases lay outside the gene matches. The germline gives CDR1 SGHNT, CDR2 YENEEA. The CDR3 is 13 amino acids.

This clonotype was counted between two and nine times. The CDR3 spells CASGRDRGTNTEAFF. CDR3 nucleotide sequence: TGTGCCAGCGGTCGGGACAGGGGGACGAACACTGAAGCTTTCTTT. The rearrangement links TRBV16 to TRBJ1-1, with 11 bases aligning to TRBD1. Germline V lookup: CDR1 KGHSY, CDR2 FQNENV. V shed 8 bases and J 1 base; nucleotides not matched to a gene: 6. The CDR3 contains 15 residues.

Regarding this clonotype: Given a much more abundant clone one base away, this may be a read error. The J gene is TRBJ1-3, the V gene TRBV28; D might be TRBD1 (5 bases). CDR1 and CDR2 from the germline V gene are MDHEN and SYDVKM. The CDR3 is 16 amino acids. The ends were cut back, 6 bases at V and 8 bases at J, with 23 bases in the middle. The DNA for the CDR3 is TGTGCCAGCAGGAAGTTGGGGGGAAACAGTGTGGACACCATATATTTT. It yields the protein CASRKLGGNSVDTIYF.